A single sample gave rise to the 23 T cell receptor beta chains below, sequenced in a study of regulatory T cells in long-lasting Graves disease. Building the TCR beta libraries relied on iRepertoire HTBI primers, and CDR3 regions underwent Arm-PCR. TCRdb reanalysed the multiplex PCR reads using MiXCR and keeps one entry per CDR3 protein. The sample lists about 660,000 distinct CDR3 sequences, 25% to 35% occurring once. The time point: persistent/refractory GD, antithyroid drugs over 5 years with positive TRAb. After RNA was extracted from PBMCs, the TCR library was made from it. The sample in question was peripheral blood mononuclear cells (PBMCs), obtained when the disease was refractory, from a patient treated with antithyroid drugs. The receptors derive from a female donor with Graves disease.

J is TRBJ1-2 and V is TRBV12-5; 7 bases match TRBD1. The junction had 16 bases not matched to a gene; V was cut back by 8 bases and J by 1 base. The CDR3 totals 17 residues. The germline V gene has CDR1 LGHNT and CDR2 FRNRAP. CDR3 DNA sequence: TGTGCTAGTTCTAGACACACCGGGACAGCGATTAACTATGGCTACACCTTC. As protein: CASSRHTGTAINYGYTF.

This clonotype was observed at least ten times. This chain joins TRBV3-1 and TRBJ2-7; 7 positions match TRBD2. Germline V gene sequence: CDR1 LGHDT, CDR2 YNNKEL (reference sequence). CDR3 length: 15 residues. The ends lost 4 bases at V and 0 bases at J; junction bases unmatched: 6. The CDR3 DNA reads as TGTGCCAGCAGCCTCGCGCTAGCGGACTCCTACGAGCAGTACTTC. It is translated as CASSLALADSYEQYF.

This clonotype was counted at least ten times. The chain carries TRBV11-2 and TRBJ2-5, with 9 bases aligning to TRBD2. The germline CDR1 and CDR2 sequences are SGHAT and FQNNGV. Trimming removed 4 bases from V and 5 bases from J; junction bases left unmatched: 8. The CDR3 totals 15 residues. This CDR3 reads CASSYGTSRRETQYF. DNA for the CDR3: TGTGCCAGCAGCTACGGGACTAGCAGGAGGGAGACCCAGTACTTC.

This clonotype was picked up many times. This rearrangement joins TRBV2 to TRBJ1-2; 7 nucleotides agree with TRBD1. Germline V gene data show CDR1 as SNHLY and CDR2 as FYNNEI. The CDR3 runs to 14 residues. V lost 7 bases and J lost 1; bases outside the gene matches: 6. CDR3 DNA: TGTGCCAGCAACGACAGGGCCTTTAACTATGGCTACACCTTC. It encodes CASNDRAFNYGYTF.

This chain uses TRBV6-1 with TRBJ2-5, with D perhaps TRBD1 or TRBD2 (5 bases each). Looked up from germline, CDR1 is MNHNS and CDR2 is SASEGT. The CDR3 totals 19 residues. V shed 5 bases and J shed 5 bases, with 30 bases lying between them. This chain's CDR3 is CASSYNDEGSVLAWETQYF. The CDR3 bases are TGTGCCAGCAGTTACAACGACGAGGGGAGTGTATTGGCTTGGGAGACCCAGTACTTC.

This clonotype was seen a handful of times. The chain carries TRBV29-1 and TRBJ2-7; possible D gene TRBD2, 5 bases. CDR3 length: 12 residues. The V end was cut by 5 bases, the J end by 0 bases, with 8 bases between. Germline V gives CDR1 SQVTM, CDR2 ANQGSEA. Written as DNA, the CDR3 is TGCAGCGTTTTGGGGAGCTCCTACGAGCAGTACTTC. This gives the protein CSVLGSSYEQYF.

Many counts were recorded for this clonotype. The chain is built from TRBV5-1 and TRBJ2-5; maybe TRBD1 (5 bases). The V end lost 2 bases, the J end lost 3 bases, and 5 bases lay between the germline ends. This CDR3 region has 12 residues. Per the germline V gene, CDR1 is SGHRS and CDR2 is YFSETQ. The CDR3 loop reads CASSLGEETQYF. The CDR3 region has the DNA TGCGCCAGCAGCTTAGGGGAAGAGACCCAGTACTTC.

This clonotype was observed a few times. This chain links TRBV20-1 with TRBJ2-5; 9 bases are shared with TRBD2. Germline CDR1 and CDR2: DFQATT and SNEGSKA (reference sequence). The ends lost 6 bases at V and 3 bases at J; junction bases unmatched: 11. The CDR3 is made up of 15 amino acids. CDR3 loop: CSASRRGGREETQYF. The CDR3 coding sequence is TGCAGTGCCAGCCGTAGGGGCGGGAGGGAAGAGACCCAGTACTTC.

J is TRBJ1-1 and V is TRBV4-1; no firm D call. Trimming took 2 bases from V and 7 from J, leaving 14 bases between them. The CDR3 is 14 residues long. CDR1 and CDR2 (germline): MGHRA, YSYEKL. CDR3 sequence: CASSQFAEQNEAFF. The CDR3 DNA reads TGCGCCAGCAGCCAATTCGCGGAGCAAAATGAAGCTTTCTTT.

The V gene is TRBV11-2, the J gene TRBJ2-1, with TRBD2 matching 10 bases. Germline lookup yields CDR1 SGHAT and CDR2 FQNNGV. The CDR3 has 19 residues. Germline trimming cut 1 base from V and 3 bases from J; bases unmatched to any gene: 12. The CDR3 sequence: CASSLGRPRGLADYNEQFF. Here the CDR3 DNA reads TGTGCCAGCAGCTTAGGCAGACCGAGAGGACTAGCGGACTACAATGAGCAGTTCTTC.

The V and J genes are TRBV6-1 and TRBJ2-2; TRBD1 agrees at 11 bases. CDR1 is MNHNS, CDR2 SASEGT, per germline. V dropped 1 base and J dropped 2; count of bases not matched to a gene: 6. CDR3 size: 18 residues. The CDR3 spells CASSEVWTGGPNTGELFF. CDR3 nucleotide sequence: TGTGCCAGCAGTGAAGTATGGACAGGGGGCCCAAACACCGGGGAGCTGTTTTTT.

This clonotype was recorded a few times. V is TRBV19 and J is TRBJ1-5; tentative D call: TRBD1 (5 bases). The CDR3 consists of 15 residues. CDR1 is LNHDA, CDR2 SQIVND, per germline (reference sequence). Deletions cut 7 bases from V and 3 bases from J, with 16 bases between. CDR3 bases: TGTGCCAGTACCCATATCGGAGGGGACAATCAGCCCCAGCATTTT. Encoded protein: CASTHIGGDNQPQHF.

This clonotype was detected only once. The chain combines TRBV5-4 with TRBJ1-4; a weak D match, TRBD1 (5 bases). The V gene lost 2 bases and the J gene lost 8 bases, with 16 bases spanning the gap. Per the germline V gene, CDR1 is SGHNT and CDR2 is YYREEE (reference sequence). The CDR3 spans 15 residues. This CDR3 is CASSLIGAGAEKLFF. CDR3 bases: TGTGCCAGCAGCTTAATAGGGGCCGGGGCGGAAAAACTGTTTTTT.

Many counts were recorded for this clonotype. This chain joins TRBV19 and TRBJ2-5, with 10 bases aligning to TRBD2. CDR1 LNHDA and CDR2 SQIVND come from the germline V gene (reference sequence). The trim removed 5 bases at V and 5 bases at J, leaving 11 bases unmatched. The CDR3 runs 16 residues. This CDR3 is CASSPSSGRFWETQYF. The CDR3 DNA is TGTGCCAGTAGTCCTTCTAGCGGGAGATTTTGGGAGACCCAGTACTTC. The full variable domain, its missing parts supplied by reference TRBV19 and TRBJ2-5, is DGGITQSPKYLFRKEGQNVTLSCEQNLNHDAMYWYRQDPGQGLRLIYYSQIVNDFQKGDIAEGYSVSREKKESFPLTVTSAQKNPTAFYLCASSPSSGRFWETQYFGPGTRLLVL.

This clonotype appeared a few times. V usage is TRBV20-1 and J usage is TRBJ1-6; D perhaps matches TRBD1 (5 bases). This CDR3 is 17 amino acids long. Trimming cost V 4 bases and J 6 bases, with 22 bases left between them. Germline assignment: CDR1 DFQATT and CDR2 SNEGSKA (reference sequence). The CDR3, as DNA: TGCAGTGCTATGGTAGTTACAGGCCCTAGGTCTAATTCACCCCTCCACTTT. Its protein is CSAMVVTGPRSNSPLHF.

This clonotype has only a few counts. The chain links TRBV12-5 to TRBJ2-5, with TRBD2 as a possible D gene (6 bases). Germline V gives CDR1 LGHNT, CDR2 FRNRAP. The CDR3 extends over 14 amino acids. Deletions cut 2 bases from V and 5 bases from J, with 12 bases between. The CDR3 sequence: CASGLRGKGETQYF. The CDR3 DNA follows: TGTGCTAGTGGTTTGCGGGGGAAGGGGGAGACCCAGTACTTC.

In its sample, this clonotype was seen a few times. V gene TRBV7-9 combines with J gene TRBJ1-1, with 7 bases that match TRBD1. CDR1 is SEHNR, CDR2 FQNEAQ, per germline (reference sequence). This CDR3 comprises 15 residues. After removal of 6 bases from V and 2 bases from J, the junction contained 9 bases not matched to a gene. The CDR3 DNA sequence: TGTGCCAGCAGTCCATTCGACAGGGCCAACACTGAAGCTTTCTTT. The encoded protein is CASSPFDRANTEAFF.

The chain joins TRBV24-1 to TRBJ1-5; 7 bases align to TRBD1. CDR1 and CDR2 from the germline V gene are KGHDR and SFDVKD. Unmatched junction bases numbered 6, after V lost 5 bases and J lost 9 bases. CDR3 length: 13 amino acids. The CDR3 sequence is CATSGRGFWPQHF. The CDR3 DNA sequence: TGTGCCACCAGTGGCAGGGGGTTTTGGCCCCAGCATTTT.

Details on this clonotype: The conserved closing phenylalanine or tryptophan is absent in this CDR3, likely reflecting a read error. This rearrangement joins TRBV5-8 to TRBJ1-1; TRBD1 is a possible D gene (6 bases). Germline V gene data show CDR1 as SGHTS and CDR2 as YDEGEE. CDR3 size: 14 residues. The V end lost 4 bases, the J end lost 3 bases, and 13 bases lay between the germline ends. CDR3 protein: CASSRGHSYTEAFL. In nucleotides, the CDR3 is TGTGCCAGCAGCAGGGGACACAGTTACACTGAAGCTTTCCTT.

In this sample, this clonotype turned up once. This chain connects TRBV6-9 to TRBJ2-7, with TRBD2 matching 8 bases. The CDR3 sequence is 17 residues long. Germline lookup yields CDR1 MNHGY and CDR2 SVAAGI. V was pared by 3 bases and J by 2 bases, with 12 bases of the junction left unmatched. CDR3 nucleotides: TGTGCCAGCAGTTACACCCGAGCCGCGGGGGGTCCCTACGAGCAGTACTTC. It translates to CASSYTRAAGGPYEQYF.

The chain carries TRBV6-1 and TRBJ1-6, with D perhaps TRBD1 (6 bases). CDR1 MNHNS and CDR2 SASEGT come from the germline V gene. The length of the CDR3 is 16 residues. V was shortened by 6 bases and J by 9 bases, with 21 bases between the two germline ends. The CDR3 region has the DNA TGTGCCAGCAGACCGGGGGCGGGGGGGCGCTTTTCACCCCTCCACTTT. It translates to CASRPGAGGRFSPLHF.

This clonotype was found a few times. The V gene is TRBV6-1, the J gene TRBJ1-2; no clear D gene. Looked up from germline, CDR1 is MNHNS and CDR2 is SASEGT. CDR3 length: 12 residues. Trimming pared 5 bases from V and 7 bases from J, leaving 11 bases between. This CDR3 is CASSNPRVGYTF. DNA of the CDR3: TGTGCCAGCAGTAACCCCCGGGTTGGCTACACCTTC.

The V gene is TRBV7-3, the J gene TRBJ2-5, with TRBD2 matching 10 bases. J was trimmed by 1 base and V by 3 bases; bases with no gene match: 2. CDR3 length: 15 amino acids. Looked up from germline, CDR1 is SGHTA and CDR2 is FQGTGA. CDR3: CASSFSGRPQETQYF. In nucleotides, the CDR3 is TGTGCCAGCAGCTTTAGCGGGAGGCCCCAAGAGACCCAGTACTTC.